This passage covers 2 T cell receptor beta chains from one sample sequenced in a study of blood T cells in healthy people across ages. Alongside a J-beta primer mix, a sample-barcoded 5' primer served in a second PCR lasting roughly 7 to 12 cycles. TCRdb itself ran the 5' RACE reads through MiXCR, one entry per CDR3 protein. The data show about 780,000 distinct CDR3 sequences, roughly 25% seen once. The same sample was also used in a study of T cells of mothers and their children.

The sequencing sample was made of blood. These receptors all stem from a boy younger than 18 in good health.

In this sample, this clonotype turned up a few times. The gene calls are TRBV20-1 and TRBJ1-4; 8 positions agree with TRBD1. V lost 6 bases, J lost 8 bases, and 5 bases stayed unmatched. The CDR3 sequence is 12 residues long. The germline V gene has CDR1 DFQATT and CDR2 SNEGSKA (reference sequence). This CDR3 reads CSAQGAREKLFF. DNA for the CDR3: TGCAGTGCCCAGGGGGCAAGGGAAAAACTGTTTTTT.

The chain employs TRBV7-6 and TRBJ2-5; D not certain. Judging by the DNA end, TRBJ2-1 fits better; the J call may be wrong. The CDR3 contains 17 residues. The V gene's germline CDR1 is SGHVS and CDR2 FNYEAQ. CDR3 DNA: TGTGCCAGCAGCTCCGCGATCAGAAAAACACGTTTCGGGGAGCAGTTCTTC. This encodes CASSSAIRKTRFGEQFF.